This section outlines one TCR beta chain sequence together with its context. The sample comes from a study of T cell responses to AZD1222 COVID-19 vaccine. Using immunoSEQ multiplex PCR, the repertoire was profiled, and TCRdb retains in-frame clones only, with some absent. The top ten hold 1.6% of the sample, which has around 200,000 clones, approximately 94% seen once. Source: peripheral blood, taken 28 days after the second AZD1222 dose. This sequence originates from an adult who received the AZD1222 COVID-19 vaccine.

Written as DNA, the CDR3 is TGCGCCAGCAGCTTGGTCCCGGGACAGGGACGAGGTGAAAAACTGTTTTTT. Encoded protein: CASSLVPGQGRGEKLFF. This chain joins TRBV5-1 and TRBJ1-4, with 9 positions matching TRBD1. Germline V gene sequence: CDR1 SGHRS, CDR2 YFSETQ. There are 17 residues in the CDR3. The ends lost 0 bases at V and 7 bases at J; junction bases unmatched: 10.